The 9 T cell receptor beta chains below come from one sample, sequenced in a study of blood T cell repertoires in COVID-19. Clones were sequenced by immunoSEQ multiplex PCR, and TCRdb holds only the in-frame ones, with some missing. In the table there are about 70,000 clones, around 88% of which are singletons. The sample comprised peripheral blood. The receptors shown here come from a man aged 35-49 years with COVID-19, enrolled during active disease.

In DNA form, the CDR3 reads TGTGCCAGTAGCCCGGGACAGGGGGCTGAAAAACTGTTTTTT. Its protein product is CASSPGQGAEKLFF. V is TRBV19 and J is TRBJ1-4; 12 nucleotides agree with TRBD1. The CDR3 is made up of 14 amino acids. The junction had 3 bases not matched to a gene; V was cut back by 6 bases and J by 7 bases. Looked up from germline, CDR1 is LNHDA and CDR2 is SQIVND (reference sequence).

The chain uses TRBV5-1 and TRBJ2-3; 7 bases fit TRBD2. Germline CDR1 reads SGHRS; CDR2 reads YFSETQ. The length of the CDR3 is 14 residues. The V and J ends lost 6 bases and 1 base, in that order; junction bases with no gene match: 5. The CDR3 reads CASNRAGGTDTQYF. CDR3 DNA sequence: TGCGCCAGCAATCGGGCGGGGGGCACAGATACGCAGTATTTT.

The CDR3 DNA is TGTGCCAGCAGCTCGACAGGTCCGGATGGCTACACCTTC. This translates into CASSSTGPDGYTF. J is TRBJ1-2 and V is TRBV11-2; weak D call: TRBD1 (6 bases). Germline CDR1 and CDR2: SGHAT and FQNNGV. Trimming pared 4 bases from V and 6 bases from J, leaving 12 bases between. The CDR3 is 13 residues long.

V and J are TRBV28 and TRBJ1-5; TRBD1 might be the D (6 bases). CDR3 size: 17 residues. The V gene lost 6 bases and the J gene lost 0 bases, with 18 bases spanning the gap. The germline gives CDR1 MDHEN, CDR2 SYDVKM. CDR3 sequence reads: CASSSPGQQYSNQPQHF. The CDR3 nucleotides read TGTGCCAGCAGCTCTCCCGGACAGCAATATAGCAATCAGCCCCAGCATTTT. The full variable domain, in which reference TRBV28 and TRBJ1-5 provide the parts outside the CDR3, is DVKVTQSSRYLVKRTGEKVFLECVQDMDHENMFWYRQDPGLGLRLIYFSYDVKMKEKGDIPEGYSVSREKKERFSLILESASTNQTSMYLCASSSPGQQYSNQPQHFGDGTRLSIL.

This chain joins TRBV5-1 and TRBJ2-6; 8 bases match TRBD1. There are 17 residues in the CDR3. Germline lookup yields CDR1 SGHRS and CDR2 YFSETQ. The trim removed 4 bases at V and 1 base at J, leaving 7 bases unmatched. CDR3 in amino acids: CASSPGQGFSGANVLTF. CDR3 in DNA: TGCGCCAGCAGCCCCGGACAGGGCTTTTCTGGGGCCAACGTCCTGACTTTC.

The chain couples TRBV15 to TRBJ2-2, with D possibly being TRBD2 (5 bases). Trimming shortened V by 3 bases and J by 0 bases, and 11 bases separated the two germline ends. The germline V gene encodes CDR1 LNHNV and CDR2 YYDKDF (reference sequence). The CDR3 is 16 residues long. The CDR3 DNA reads TGTGCCACCAGCAGGGGCCTCGGGGCGAACACCGGGGAGCTGTTTTTT. This gives the protein CATSRGLGANTGELFF.

The chain couples TRBV5-1 to TRBJ2-7, with a weak D call TRBD1 (6 bases). V was shortened by 0 bases and J by 5 bases, with 12 bases between the two germline ends. Germline V gene sequence: CDR1 SGHRS, CDR2 YFSETQ. The CDR3 covers 14 residues. The CDR3 loop is CASSLGQEFDEQYF. The DNA of the CDR3 is TGCGCCAGCAGCTTGGGACAGGAGTTTGACGAGCAGTACTTC.

This chain connects TRBV18 to TRBJ1-3; 9 positions match TRBD1. This CDR3 has 17 residues. Germline loops: CDR1 KGHSH, CDR2 LQKENI. V lost 2 bases, J lost 4 bases, and 9 bases stayed unmatched. CDR3 loop: CASSPREQGAGGNTIYF. DNA for the CDR3: TGTGCCAGCTCACCAAGGGAACAGGGGGCTGGAGGAAACACCATATATTTT.

This chain uses TRBV7-6 with TRBJ1-1; 10 bases match TRBD1. The V gene end was trimmed by 3 bases and the J gene end by 5 bases; junction bases not matched to a gene: 12. CDR3 size: 17 residues. The germline CDR1 and CDR2 sequences are SGHVS and FNYEAQ. CDR3 amino acids: CASSFLTGTGAITEAFF. The CDR3 DNA reads TGTGCCAGCAGCTTCTTAACGGGGACAGGGGCGATAACTGAAGCTTTCTTT.